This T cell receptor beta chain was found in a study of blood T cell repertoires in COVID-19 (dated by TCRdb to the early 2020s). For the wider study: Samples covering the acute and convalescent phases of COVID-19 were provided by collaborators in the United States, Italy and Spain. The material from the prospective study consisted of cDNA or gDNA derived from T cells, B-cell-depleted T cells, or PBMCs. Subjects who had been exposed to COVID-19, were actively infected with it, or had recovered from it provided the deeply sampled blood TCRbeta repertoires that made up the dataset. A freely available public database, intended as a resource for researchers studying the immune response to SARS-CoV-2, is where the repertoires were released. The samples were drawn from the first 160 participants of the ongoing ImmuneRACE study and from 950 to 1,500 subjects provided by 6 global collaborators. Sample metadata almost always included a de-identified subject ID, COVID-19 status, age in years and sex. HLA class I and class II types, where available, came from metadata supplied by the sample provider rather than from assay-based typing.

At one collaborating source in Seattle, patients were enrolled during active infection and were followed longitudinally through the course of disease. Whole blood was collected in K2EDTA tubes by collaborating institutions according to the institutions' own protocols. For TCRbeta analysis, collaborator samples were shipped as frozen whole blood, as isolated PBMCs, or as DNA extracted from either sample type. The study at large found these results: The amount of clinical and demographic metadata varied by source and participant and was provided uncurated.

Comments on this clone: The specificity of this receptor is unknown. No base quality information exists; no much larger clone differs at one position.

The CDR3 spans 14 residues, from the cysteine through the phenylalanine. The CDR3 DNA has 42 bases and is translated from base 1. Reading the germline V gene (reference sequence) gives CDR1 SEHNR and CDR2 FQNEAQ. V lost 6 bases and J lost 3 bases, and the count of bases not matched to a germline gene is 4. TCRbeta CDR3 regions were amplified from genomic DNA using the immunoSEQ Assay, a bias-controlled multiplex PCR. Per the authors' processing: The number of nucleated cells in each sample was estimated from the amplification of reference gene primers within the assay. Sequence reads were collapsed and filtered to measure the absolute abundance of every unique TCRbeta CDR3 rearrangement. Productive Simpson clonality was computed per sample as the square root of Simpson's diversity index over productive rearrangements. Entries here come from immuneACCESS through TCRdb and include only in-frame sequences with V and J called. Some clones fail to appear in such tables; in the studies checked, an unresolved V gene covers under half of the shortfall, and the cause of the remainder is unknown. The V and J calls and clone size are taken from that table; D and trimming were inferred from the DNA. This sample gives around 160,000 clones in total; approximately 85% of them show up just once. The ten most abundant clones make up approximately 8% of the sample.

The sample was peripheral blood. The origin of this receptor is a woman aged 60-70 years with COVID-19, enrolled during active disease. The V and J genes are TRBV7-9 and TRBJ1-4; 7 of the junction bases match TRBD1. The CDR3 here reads CASRAGTANEKLFF. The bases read TGTGCCAGCAGGGCCGGGACAGCTAATGAAAAACTGTTTTTT.